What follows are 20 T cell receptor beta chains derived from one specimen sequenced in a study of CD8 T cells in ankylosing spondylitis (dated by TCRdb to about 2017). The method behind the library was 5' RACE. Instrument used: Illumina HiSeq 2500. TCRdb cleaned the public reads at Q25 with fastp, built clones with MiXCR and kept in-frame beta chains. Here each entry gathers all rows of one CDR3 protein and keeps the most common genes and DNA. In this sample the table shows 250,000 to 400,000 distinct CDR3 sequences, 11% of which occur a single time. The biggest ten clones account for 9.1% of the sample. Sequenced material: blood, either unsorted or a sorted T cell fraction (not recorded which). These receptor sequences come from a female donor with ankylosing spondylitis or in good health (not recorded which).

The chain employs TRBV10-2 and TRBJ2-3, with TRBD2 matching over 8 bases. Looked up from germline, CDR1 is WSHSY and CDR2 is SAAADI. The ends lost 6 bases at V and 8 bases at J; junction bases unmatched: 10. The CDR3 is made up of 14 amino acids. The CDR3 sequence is CASREPRAGGTQYF. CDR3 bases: TGCGCCAGCAGGGAACCCCGCGCGGGGGGTACGCAGTATTTT.

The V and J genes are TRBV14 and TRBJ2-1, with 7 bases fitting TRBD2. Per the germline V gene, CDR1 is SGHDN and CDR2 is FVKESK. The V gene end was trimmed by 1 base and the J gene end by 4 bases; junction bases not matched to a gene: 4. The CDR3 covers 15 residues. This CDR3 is CASSQVWGGYNEQFF. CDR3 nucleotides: TGTGCCAGCAGCCAAGTCTGGGGGGGTTACAATGAGCAGTTCTTC.

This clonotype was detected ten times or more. The CDR3 coding sequence is TGTGCCACCAGCAGAGATCGCGCCGAGTGGAATGAAAAACTGTTTTTT. It yields the protein CATSRDRAEWNEKLFF. J is TRBJ1-4 and V is TRBV15; D is undetermined. V was cut by 0 bases and J by 5 bases, with 13 bases left in between. Germline V lookup: CDR1 LNHNV, CDR2 YYDKDF (reference sequence). The CDR3 has 16 amino acids.

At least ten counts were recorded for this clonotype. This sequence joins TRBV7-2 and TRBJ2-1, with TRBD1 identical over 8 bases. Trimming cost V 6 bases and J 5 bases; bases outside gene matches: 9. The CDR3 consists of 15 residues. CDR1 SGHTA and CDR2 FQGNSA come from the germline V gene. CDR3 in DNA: TGTGCCAGCAGTCCCCATCAGGGGGCCGACAATGAGCAGTTCTTC. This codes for CASSPHQGADNEQFF. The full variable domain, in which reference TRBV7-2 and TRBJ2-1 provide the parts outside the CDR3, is GAGVSQSPSNKVTEKGKDVELRCDPISGHTALYWYRQSLGQGLEFLIYFQGNSAPDKSGLPSDRFSAERTGGSVSTLTIQRTQQEDSAVYLCASSPHQGADNEQFFGPGTRLTVL.

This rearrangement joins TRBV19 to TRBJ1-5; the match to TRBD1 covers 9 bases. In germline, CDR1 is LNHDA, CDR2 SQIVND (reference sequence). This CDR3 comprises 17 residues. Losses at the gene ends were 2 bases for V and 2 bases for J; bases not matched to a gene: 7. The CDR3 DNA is TGTGCCAGTAGTATATGGATCCGGGACAGGGGCAATCAGCCCCAGCATTTT. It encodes CASSIWIRDRGNQPQHF.

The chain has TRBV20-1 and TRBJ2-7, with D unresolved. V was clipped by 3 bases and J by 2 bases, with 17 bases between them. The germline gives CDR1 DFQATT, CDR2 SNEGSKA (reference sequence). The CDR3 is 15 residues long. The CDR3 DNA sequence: TGCAGTGCTAGTCAACCCATAGGGTCGGCCTACGAGCAGTACTTC. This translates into CSASQPIGSAYEQYF.

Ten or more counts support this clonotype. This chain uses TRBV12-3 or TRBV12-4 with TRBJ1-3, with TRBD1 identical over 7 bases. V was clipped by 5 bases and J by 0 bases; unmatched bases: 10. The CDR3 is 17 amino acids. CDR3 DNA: TGTGCCAGCAGTCCCTGGACAGGTCCAAGCTCTGGAAACACCATATATTTT. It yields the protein CASSPWTGPSSGNTIYF.

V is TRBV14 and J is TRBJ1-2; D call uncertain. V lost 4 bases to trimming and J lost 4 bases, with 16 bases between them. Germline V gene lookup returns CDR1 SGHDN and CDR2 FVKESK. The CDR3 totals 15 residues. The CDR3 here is CASSPSRFTAYGYTF. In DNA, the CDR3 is TGTGCCAGCAGCCCTTCCCGGTTCACGGCCTATGGCTACACCTTC.

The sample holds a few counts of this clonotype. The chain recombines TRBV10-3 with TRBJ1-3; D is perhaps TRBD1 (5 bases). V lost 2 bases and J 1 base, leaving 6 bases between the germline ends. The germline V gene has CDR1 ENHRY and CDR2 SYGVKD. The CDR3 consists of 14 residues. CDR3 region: CAISEDRSGNTIYF. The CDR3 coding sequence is TGTGCCATCAGTGAGGACAGATCTGGAAACACCATATATTTT.

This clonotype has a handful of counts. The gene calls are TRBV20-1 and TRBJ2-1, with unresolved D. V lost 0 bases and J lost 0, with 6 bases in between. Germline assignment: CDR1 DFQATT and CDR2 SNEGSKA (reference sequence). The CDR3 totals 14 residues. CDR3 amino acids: CSARDTYSYNEQFF. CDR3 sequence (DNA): TGCAGTGCTAGAGATACGTACTCCTACAATGAGCAGTTCTTC.

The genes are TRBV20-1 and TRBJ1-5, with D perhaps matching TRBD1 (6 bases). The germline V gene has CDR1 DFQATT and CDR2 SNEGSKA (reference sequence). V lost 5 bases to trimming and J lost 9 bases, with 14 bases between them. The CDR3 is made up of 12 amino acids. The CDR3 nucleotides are TGCAGTGCTGCAAAGCGGGGGGCGCCCCAGCATTTT. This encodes CSAAKRGAPQHF.

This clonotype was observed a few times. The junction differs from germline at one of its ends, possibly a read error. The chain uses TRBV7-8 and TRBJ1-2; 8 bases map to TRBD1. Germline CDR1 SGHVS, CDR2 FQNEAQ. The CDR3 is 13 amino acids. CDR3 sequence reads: CASTLNRGNGYTF. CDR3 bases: TGTGCCAGCACCTTAAACAGGGGGAATGGCTACACCTTC.

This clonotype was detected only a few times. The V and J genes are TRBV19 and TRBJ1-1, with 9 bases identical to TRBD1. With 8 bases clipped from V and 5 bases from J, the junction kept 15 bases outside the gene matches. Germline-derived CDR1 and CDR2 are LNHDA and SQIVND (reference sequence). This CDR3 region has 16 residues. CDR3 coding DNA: TGTGCCAGTCACCCCGGACAGGGGAAGATAAGGACTGAAGCTTTCTTT. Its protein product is CASHPGQGKIRTEAFF.

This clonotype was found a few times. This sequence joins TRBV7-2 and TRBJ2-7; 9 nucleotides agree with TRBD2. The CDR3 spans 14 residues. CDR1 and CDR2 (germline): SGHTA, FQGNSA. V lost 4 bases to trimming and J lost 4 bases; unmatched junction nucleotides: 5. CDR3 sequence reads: CASSSGLAYYEQYF. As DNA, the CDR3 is TGTGCCAGCAGCTCCGGACTAGCGTATTACGAGCAGTACTTC.

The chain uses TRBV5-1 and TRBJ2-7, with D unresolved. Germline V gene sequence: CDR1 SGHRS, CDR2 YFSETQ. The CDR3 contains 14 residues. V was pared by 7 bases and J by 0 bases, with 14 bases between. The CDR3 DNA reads TGCGCCAGCGGAAGATCCTCAAGCTCCTACGAGCAGTACTTC. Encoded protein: CASGRSSSSYEQYF.

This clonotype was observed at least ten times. The CDR3 spells CSVVTGVSETQYF. CDR3 DNA sequence: TGCAGCGTTGTCACAGGGGTTTCAGAGACCCAGTACTTC. This chain connects TRBV29-1 to TRBJ2-5; TRBD1 matches 7 bases. The V gene's germline CDR1 is SQVTM and CDR2 ANQGSEA. The V gene end was trimmed by 4 bases and the J gene end by 4 bases; junction bases not matched to a gene: 6. The length of the CDR3 is 13 residues.

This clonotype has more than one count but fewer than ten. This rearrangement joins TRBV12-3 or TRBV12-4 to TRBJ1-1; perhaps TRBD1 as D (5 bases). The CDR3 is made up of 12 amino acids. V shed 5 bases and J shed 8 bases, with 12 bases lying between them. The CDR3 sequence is CASSPLGGEAFF. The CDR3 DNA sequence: TGTGCCAGCAGTCCCCTGGGGGGGGAAGCTTTCTTT.

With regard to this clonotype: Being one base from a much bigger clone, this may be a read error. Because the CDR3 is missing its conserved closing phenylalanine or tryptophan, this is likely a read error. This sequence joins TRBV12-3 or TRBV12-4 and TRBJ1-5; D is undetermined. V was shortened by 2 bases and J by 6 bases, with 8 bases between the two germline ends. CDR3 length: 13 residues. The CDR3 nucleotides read TGTGCCAGCAGTTTATCGGGAGGTCAGCCCCAGCATTTA. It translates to CASSLSGGQPQHL.

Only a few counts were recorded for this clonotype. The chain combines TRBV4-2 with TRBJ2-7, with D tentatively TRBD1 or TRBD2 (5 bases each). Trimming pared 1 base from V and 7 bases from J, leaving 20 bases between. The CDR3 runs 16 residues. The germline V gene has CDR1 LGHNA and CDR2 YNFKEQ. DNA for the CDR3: TGTGCCAGCAGCCAAGTTAAGGTGGCAGGGAGACGGGAGCAGTACTTC. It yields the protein CASSQVKVAGRREQYF.

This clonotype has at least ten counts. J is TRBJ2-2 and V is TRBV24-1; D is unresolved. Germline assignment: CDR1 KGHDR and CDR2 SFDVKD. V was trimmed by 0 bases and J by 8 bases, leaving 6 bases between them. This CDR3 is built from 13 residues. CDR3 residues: CATSDLFRGELFF. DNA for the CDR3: TGTGCCACCAGTGATTTGTTTAGAGGGGAGCTGTTTTTT.